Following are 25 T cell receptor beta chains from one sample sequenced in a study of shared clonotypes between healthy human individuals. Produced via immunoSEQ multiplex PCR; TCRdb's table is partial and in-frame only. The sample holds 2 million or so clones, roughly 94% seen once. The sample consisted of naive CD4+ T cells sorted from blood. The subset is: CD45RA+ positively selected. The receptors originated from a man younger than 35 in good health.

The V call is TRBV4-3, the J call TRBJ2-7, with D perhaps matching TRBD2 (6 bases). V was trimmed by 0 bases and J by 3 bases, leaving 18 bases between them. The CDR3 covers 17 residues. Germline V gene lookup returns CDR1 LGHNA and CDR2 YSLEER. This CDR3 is CASSQELQRTGSYEQYF. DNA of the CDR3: TGCGCCAGCAGCCAAGAACTCCAGCGGACCGGGAGCTACGAGCAGTACTTC.

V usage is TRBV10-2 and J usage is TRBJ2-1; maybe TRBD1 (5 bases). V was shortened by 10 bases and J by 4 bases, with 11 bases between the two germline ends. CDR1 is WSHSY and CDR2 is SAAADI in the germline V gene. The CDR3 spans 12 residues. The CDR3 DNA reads TGCGCCACCAGGGCAGTGTACAATGAGCAGTTCTTC. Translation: CATRAVYNEQFF.

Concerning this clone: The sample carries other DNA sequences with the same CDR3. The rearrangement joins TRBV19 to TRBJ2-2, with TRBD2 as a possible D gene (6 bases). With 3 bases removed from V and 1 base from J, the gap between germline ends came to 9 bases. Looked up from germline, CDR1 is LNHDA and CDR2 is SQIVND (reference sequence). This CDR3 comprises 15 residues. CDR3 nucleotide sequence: TGTGCCAGTAGTATCGGGACTTTGAACACCGGGGAGCTGTTTTTT. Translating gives CASSIGTLNTGELFF.

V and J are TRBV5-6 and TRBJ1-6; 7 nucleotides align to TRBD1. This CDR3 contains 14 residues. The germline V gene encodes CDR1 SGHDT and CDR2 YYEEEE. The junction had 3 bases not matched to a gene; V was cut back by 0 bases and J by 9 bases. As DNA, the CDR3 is TGTGCCAGCAGCTTGGACAGGGGTATTTCACCCCTCCACTTT. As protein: CASSLDRGISPLHF. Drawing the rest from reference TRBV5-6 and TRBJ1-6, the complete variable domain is DAGVTQSPTHLIKTRGQQVTLRCSPKSGHDTVSWYQQALGQGPQFIFQYYEEEERQRGNFPDRFSGHQFPNYSSELNVNALLLGDSALYLCASSLDRGISPLHFGNGTRLTVT.

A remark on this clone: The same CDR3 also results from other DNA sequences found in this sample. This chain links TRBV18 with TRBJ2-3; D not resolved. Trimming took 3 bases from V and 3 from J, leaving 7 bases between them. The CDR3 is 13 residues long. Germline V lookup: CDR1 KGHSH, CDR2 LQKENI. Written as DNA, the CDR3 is TGTGCCAGCTCACCGAGTGGTACAGATACGCAGTATTTT. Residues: CASSPSGTDTQYF.

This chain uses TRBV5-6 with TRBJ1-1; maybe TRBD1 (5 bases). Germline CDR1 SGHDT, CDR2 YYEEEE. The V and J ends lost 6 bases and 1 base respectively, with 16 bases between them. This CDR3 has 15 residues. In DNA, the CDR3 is TGTGCCAGCAACCTCGGGGCACGAGGGAACACTGAAGCTTTCTTT. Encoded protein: CASNLGARGNTEAFF.

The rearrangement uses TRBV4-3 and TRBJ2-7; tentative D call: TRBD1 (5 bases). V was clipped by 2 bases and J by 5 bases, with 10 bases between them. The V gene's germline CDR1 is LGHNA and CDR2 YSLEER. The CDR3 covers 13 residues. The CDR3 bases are TGCGCCAGCAGCCAACGATCCAGGGACGAGCAGTACTTC. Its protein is CASSQRSRDEQYF.

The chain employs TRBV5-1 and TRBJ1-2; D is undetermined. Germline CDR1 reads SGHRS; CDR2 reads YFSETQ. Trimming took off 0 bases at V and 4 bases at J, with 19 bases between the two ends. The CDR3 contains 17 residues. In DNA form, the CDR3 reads TGCGCCAGCAGCTTGGTAGCAAGCCCGGGAGGGCTCTATGGCTACACCTTC. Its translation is CASSLVASPGGLYGYTF.

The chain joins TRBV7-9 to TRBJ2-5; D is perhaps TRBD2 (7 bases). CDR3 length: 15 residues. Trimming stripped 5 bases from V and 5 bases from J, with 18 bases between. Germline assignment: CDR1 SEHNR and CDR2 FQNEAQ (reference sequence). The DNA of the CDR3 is TGTGCCAGCAGCCCCCGATGGGGGGGCGGTGAGACCCAGTACTTC. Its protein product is CASSPRWGGGETQYF.

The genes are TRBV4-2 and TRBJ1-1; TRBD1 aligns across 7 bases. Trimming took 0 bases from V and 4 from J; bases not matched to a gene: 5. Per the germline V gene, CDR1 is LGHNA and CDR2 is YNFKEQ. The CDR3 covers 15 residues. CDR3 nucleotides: TGTGCCAGCAGCCAAGAAGAGGGGGCGCGCACTGAAGCTTTCTTT. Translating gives CASSQEEGARTEAFF.

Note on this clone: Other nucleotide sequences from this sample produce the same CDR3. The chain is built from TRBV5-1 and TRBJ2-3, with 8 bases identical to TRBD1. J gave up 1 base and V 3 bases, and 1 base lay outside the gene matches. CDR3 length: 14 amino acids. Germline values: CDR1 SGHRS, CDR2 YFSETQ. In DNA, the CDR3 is TGCGCCAGCAGCTGGGGACAGGGCACAGATACGCAGTATTTT. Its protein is CASSWGQGTDTQYF.

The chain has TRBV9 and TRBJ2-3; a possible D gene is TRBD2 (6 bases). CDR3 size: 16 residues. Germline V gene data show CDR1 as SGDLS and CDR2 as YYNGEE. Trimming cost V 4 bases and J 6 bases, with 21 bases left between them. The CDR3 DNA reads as TGTGCCAGCAGCACCGGGACTCCACTTCCTTGGGATACGCAGTATTTT. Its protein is CASSTGTPLPWDTQYF.

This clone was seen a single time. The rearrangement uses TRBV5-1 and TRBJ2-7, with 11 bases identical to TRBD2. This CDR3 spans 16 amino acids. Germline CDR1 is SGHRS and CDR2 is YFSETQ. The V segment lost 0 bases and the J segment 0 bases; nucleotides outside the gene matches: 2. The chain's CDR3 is CASSLGLAGSSYEQYF. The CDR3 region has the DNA TGCGCCAGCAGCTTGGGACTAGCGGGGTCCTCCTACGAGCAGTACTTC.

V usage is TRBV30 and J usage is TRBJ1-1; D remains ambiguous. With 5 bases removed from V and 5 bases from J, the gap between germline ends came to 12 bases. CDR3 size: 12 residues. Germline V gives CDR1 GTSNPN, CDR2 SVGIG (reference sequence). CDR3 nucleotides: TGTGCCTGGCGGAGGTCGCGAACTGAAGCTTTCTTT. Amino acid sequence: CAWRRSRTEAFF.

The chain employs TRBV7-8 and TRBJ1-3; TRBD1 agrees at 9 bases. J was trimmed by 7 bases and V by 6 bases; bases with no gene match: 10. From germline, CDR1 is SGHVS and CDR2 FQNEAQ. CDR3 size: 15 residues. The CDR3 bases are TGTGCCAGCAGTGCCGGGACAGGGACGCGGAACACCATATATTTT. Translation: CASSAGTGTRNTIYF.

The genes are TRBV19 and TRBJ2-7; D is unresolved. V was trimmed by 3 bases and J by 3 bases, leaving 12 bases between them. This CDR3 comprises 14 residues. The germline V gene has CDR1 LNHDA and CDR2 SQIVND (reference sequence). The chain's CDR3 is CASSIRTAYYEQYF. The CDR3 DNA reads TGTGCCAGTAGTATTCGAACGGCGTACTACGAGCAGTACTTC. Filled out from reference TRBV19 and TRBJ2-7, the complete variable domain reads DGGITQSPKYLFRKEGQNVTLSCEQNLNHDAMYWYRQDPGQGLRLIYYSQIVNDFQKGDIAEGYSVSREKKESFPLTVTSAQKNPTAFYLCASSIRTAYYEQYFGPGTRLTVT.

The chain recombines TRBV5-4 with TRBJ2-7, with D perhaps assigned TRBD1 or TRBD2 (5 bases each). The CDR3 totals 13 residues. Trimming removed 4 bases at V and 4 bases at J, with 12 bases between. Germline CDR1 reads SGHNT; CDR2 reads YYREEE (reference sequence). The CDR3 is CASSAWDGYEQYF. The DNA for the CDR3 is TGTGCCAGCAGCGCCTGGGACGGGTACGAGCAGTACTTC.

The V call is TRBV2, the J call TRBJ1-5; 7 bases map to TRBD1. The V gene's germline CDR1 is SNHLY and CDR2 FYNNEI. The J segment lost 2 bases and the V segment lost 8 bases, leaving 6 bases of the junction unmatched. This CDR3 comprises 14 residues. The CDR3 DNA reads TGTGCCAGCGGACGAGACAGGGGCAATCAGCCCCAGCATTTT. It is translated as CASGRDRGNQPQHF.

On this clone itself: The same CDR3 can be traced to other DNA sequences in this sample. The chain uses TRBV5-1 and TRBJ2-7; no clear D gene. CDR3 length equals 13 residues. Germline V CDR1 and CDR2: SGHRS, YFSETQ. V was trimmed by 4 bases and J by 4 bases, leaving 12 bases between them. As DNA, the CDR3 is TGCGCCAGCAGCCCGGGCCCCCCTTACGAGCAGTACTTC. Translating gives CASSPGPPYEQYF.

CDR3 coding DNA: TGTGCCAGCAGTTTAGAGGGCAGGGGGGAAGGCACTCAGTACTTC. The encoded protein is CASSLEGRGEGTQYF. This chain links TRBV28 with TRBJ2-4; D possibly corresponds to TRBD1 (7 bases). V was trimmed by 2 bases and J by 12 bases, leaving 20 bases between them. The germline V gene has CDR1 MDHEN and CDR2 SYDVKM. The CDR3 consists of 15 residues.

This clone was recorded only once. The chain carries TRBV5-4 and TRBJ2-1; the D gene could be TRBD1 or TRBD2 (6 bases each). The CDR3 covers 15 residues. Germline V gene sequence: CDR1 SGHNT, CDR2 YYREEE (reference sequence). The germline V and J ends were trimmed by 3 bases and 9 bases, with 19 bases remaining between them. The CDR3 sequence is CASSSRGDTPFEQFF. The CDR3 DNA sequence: TGTGCCAGCAGCTCGAGGGGGGACACCCCTTTTGAGCAGTTCTTC. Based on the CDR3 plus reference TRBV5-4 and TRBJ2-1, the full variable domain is ETGVTQSPTHLIKTRGQQVTLRCSSQSGHNTVSWYQQALGQGPQFIFQYYREEENGRGNFPPRFSGLQFPNYSSELNVNALELDDSALYLCASSSRGDTPFEQFFGPGTRLTVL.

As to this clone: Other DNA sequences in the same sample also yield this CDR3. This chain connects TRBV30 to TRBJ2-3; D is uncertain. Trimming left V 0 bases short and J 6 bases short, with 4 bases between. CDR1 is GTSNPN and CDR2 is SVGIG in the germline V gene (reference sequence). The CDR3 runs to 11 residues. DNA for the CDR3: TGTGCCTGGAGTGTAGGGGATACGCAGTATTTT. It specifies CAWSVGDTQYF.

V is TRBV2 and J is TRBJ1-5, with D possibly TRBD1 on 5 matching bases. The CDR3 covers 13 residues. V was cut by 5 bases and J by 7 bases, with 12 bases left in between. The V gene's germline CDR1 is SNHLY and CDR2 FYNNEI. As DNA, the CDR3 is TGTGCCAGCAGTCCTGGGGGTGGACAGCCCCAGCATTTT. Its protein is CASSPGGGQPQHF. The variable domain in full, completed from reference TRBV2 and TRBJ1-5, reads EPEVTQTPSHQVTQMGQEVILRCVPISNHLYFYWYRQILGQKVEFLVSFYNNEISEKSEIFDDQFSVERPDGSNFTLKIRSTKLEDSAMYFCASSPGGGQPQHFGDGTRLSIL.

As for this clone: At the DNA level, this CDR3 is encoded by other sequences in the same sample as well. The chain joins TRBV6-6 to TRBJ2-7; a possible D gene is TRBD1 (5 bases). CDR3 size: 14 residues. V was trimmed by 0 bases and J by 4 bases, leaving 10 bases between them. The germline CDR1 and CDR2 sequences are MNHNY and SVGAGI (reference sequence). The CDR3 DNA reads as TGTGCCAGCAGTTACTCGGGGCAGGGTTACGAGCAGTACTTC. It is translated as CASSYSGQGYEQYF.

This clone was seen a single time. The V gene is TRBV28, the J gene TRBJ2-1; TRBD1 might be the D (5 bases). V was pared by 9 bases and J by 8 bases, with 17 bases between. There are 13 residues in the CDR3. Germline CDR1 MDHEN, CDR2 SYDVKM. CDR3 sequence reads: CASRTTNVDEQFF. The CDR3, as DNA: TGTGCCAGTCGGACAACCAATGTGGATGAGCAGTTCTTC.